This T cell receptor (beta chain) is drawn from a study of PD-1 blockade in classical Hodgkin lymphoma (TCRdb year 2020). For the wider study: Nivolumab dosing was 3 mg/kg intravenously every 2 weeks, continuing until either disease progression or unacceptable toxicity. To define a peripheral blood immune signature of response to PD-1 blockade in classical Hodgkin lymphoma, the study combined TCR beta sequencing with CyTOF. What the research found in general, with its limitations: The study was limited to a single clinical trial cohort, and causes of repertoire differences, possibly disease activity or prior therapy, remained undefined. Baseline TCR diversity was reported to be lower in newly diagnosed patients than in healthy donors, and even lower in relapsed/refractory patients. A significant rise by C4D1 was seen in CD4+ but not CD8+ TCR diversity (p=0.0027 vs p=0.16), with the rise being most apparent in complete responders (p=0.02). Patients starting nivolumab less than 1 year after ASCT had lower diversity and were excluded from later analyses to avoid confounding by immune reconstitution. Baseline diversity similar to that of newly diagnosed patients was observed in trial patients achieving complete response, whereas significantly lower diversity was observed in partial responders and progressors.

With respect to this clone: What this receptor recognizes is not known. Per-base qualities were not stored, and no clone one base away is much larger.

There are 13 amino acids in the CDR3, from cysteine to phenylalanine inclusive. This entry keeps only the CDR3 DNA: 39 bases, framed from base 1. Via the germline V gene (reference sequence), CDR1 is SGHNT and CDR2 YYREEE. Trimmed from V: 4 bases; trimmed from J: 5 bases; junction bases lacking a gene match: 5. Genomic DNA was extracted with the Qiagen DNeasy kit from unsorted PBMCs and from negatively selected CD4+ and CD8+ fractions. Amplification of TCR beta CDR3 regions was done by immunoSEQ multiplex PCR with primers that anneal to V and J segments. Amplification bias was minimized using a synthetic immune receptor repertoire, and residual bias was removed computationally after sequencing. As for the original processing: Repertoire diversity was quantified as the Shannon entropy index using custom Python scripts. The unsorted, CD4+ and CD8+ repertoires were each analyzed separately, with the exception of combined analyses, where CD4+ and CD8+ sequences were merged in silico. Clonal expansion was defined as a frequency increase of at least 2-fold after treatment compared with C1D1, and clones undetected at baseline were assigned a pseudocount of 0.5. Singleton clones were defined as clones with 0 or 1 copy at C1D1, and non-singleton clones were defined as clones with 2 or more copies. By matching protein sequences in sorted samples from the same patient, clones expanded in unsorted samples were annotated as CD4+, CD8+ or unknown. Wilcoxon tests were applied to paired samples to test diversity changes from C1D1 to C4D1. TCRdb mirrors the immuneACCESS table, restricted to in-frame sequences. Some clones are absent from its copies; in checked studies, under half trace to an unresolved V gene, and the reason for the others is unknown. The DNA was the basis for D and trimming; V, J and clone size are from that table. This sample gives under 130,000 clones in total; approximately 90% of them show up just once. The top ten constitute about 20% of the sample.

The label giving this sample's time point can be read as: cycle 4 day 1 (C4D1), after 6 weeks of nivolumab. Every trial patient had relapsed following autologous stem cell transplantation, and prior brentuximab vedotin exposure was what differed among cohorts A, B and C. The trial cohort was composed of about 53 patients with relapsed/refractory classical Hodgkin lymphoma, for whom complete response, partial response or progressive disease was recorded as best overall response. Trial patients were treated with single-agent nivolumab in the multi-cohort phase II CheckMate 205 trial. An independent review committee assessed best overall response by applying the 2007 International Working Group response criteria. Trial PBMCs were collected immediately before nivolumab initiation (C1D1) and during therapy at cycle 2 day 1 and cycle 4 day 1. Peripheral blood was collected in 8 mL Vacutainer Cell Preparation Tubes, from which PBMCs were isolated by centrifugation and then cryopreserved.

The sequence came from a human donor with classical Hodgkin lymphoma. The sequenced sample was peripheral blood mononuclear cells (PBMCs), obtained before the fourth cycle of nivolumab. This chain is built from TRBV5-4 and TRBJ2-5; the junction holds 7 bases that match TRBD2. The sequenced DNA: TGTGCCAGCAGCGACGCGGGAGTGGAGACCCAGTACTTC. It translates to CASSDAGVETQYF.